This passage covers 19 T cell receptor beta chains from one sample sequenced in a study of T cell responses to AZD1222 COVID-19 vaccine. Generated by immunoSEQ multiplex PCR, the TCRdb table keeps only in-frame clones and is missing some. The sample includes about 120,000 clones, roughly 90% of them seen just once. Sequences were derived from peripheral blood, sampled on day 0 of AZD1222 vaccination. These receptors originate from an adult in good health.

The table lists this clone with a few counts. The gene calls are TRBV18 and TRBJ1-2; 7 nucleotides align to TRBD1. This CDR3 is built from 16 residues. Germline loops: CDR1 KGHSH, CDR2 LQKENI. V trimming: 4 bases; J trimming: 5 bases; junction bases outside the gene matches: 13. The CDR3 sequence is CASSLGTVPTFYGYTF. The CDR3 region has the DNA TGTGCCAGCTCACTCGGGACAGTCCCTACGTTTTATGGCTACACCTTC.

The V and J genes are TRBV10-2 and TRBJ1-2; D is ambiguous. CDR3 length: 11 residues. Germline CDR1 reads WSHSY; CDR2 reads SAAADI. Trimming removed 9 bases from V and 3 bases from J, with 8 bases in between. CDR3 DNA sequence: TGCGCCAGTACCGGGGACTATGGCTACACCTTC. It codes for CASTGDYGYTF.

This CDR3 is CASSLGQGGYNEQFF. CDR3 nucleotides: TGTGCCAGCAGTTTAGGACAGGGAGGTTACAATGAGCAGTTCTTC. V is TRBV28 and J is TRBJ2-1, with 8 bases lining up with TRBD1. Germline loops: CDR1 MDHEN, CDR2 SYDVKM. Trimming cost V 2 bases and J 4 bases; bases outside gene matches: 4. The CDR3 is 15 residues long.

The chain couples TRBV5-4 to TRBJ2-5; D gene uncertain. The V gene's germline CDR1 is SGHNT and CDR2 YYREEE (reference sequence). The CDR3 spans 13 residues. Trimming shortened V by 1 base and J by 5 bases, and 9 bases separated the two germline ends. CDR3 DNA: TGTGCCAGCAGCTTGTGGGGATCGGAGACCCAGTACTTC. This sequence encodes CASSLWGSETQYF.

J is TRBJ1-1 and V is TRBV6-5; D is unresolved. Germline V CDR1 and CDR2: MNHEY, SVGAGI. This CDR3 is 13 amino acids long. The germline V and J ends were trimmed by 7 bases and 4 bases, with 13 bases remaining between them. CDR3 bases: TGTGCCAGCAAAGCGGACCCGGGCACTGAAGCTTTCTTT. This encodes CASKADPGTEAFF.

V and J are TRBV7-9 and TRBJ2-5; TRBD1 agrees at 9 bases. The CDR3 has 15 amino acids. Trimming removed 5 bases from V and 4 bases from J; junction bases left unmatched: 8. In germline, CDR1 is SEHNR, CDR2 FQNEAQ (reference sequence). CDR3 sequence (DNA): TGTGCCAGCAGCAAACAGGGGGCGCATCGAGAGACCCAGTACTTC. It specifies CASSKQGAHRETQYF.

The chain recombines TRBV3-1 (or the pseudogene TRBV3-2) with TRBJ2-6; D not resolved. The V gene's germline CDR1 is LGHDT and CDR2 YNNKEL (reference sequence). The CDR3 sequence is 15 residues long. Trimming took off 4 bases at V and 1 base at J, with 8 bases between the two ends. The CDR3 DNA reads TGTGCCAGCAGCCTGACGGTGTCTGGGGCCAACGTCCTGACTTTC. Translation gives CASSLTVSGANVLTF.

The chain joins TRBV6-1 to TRBJ1-5; TRBD1 is a possible D gene (6 bases). Looked up from germline, CDR1 is MNHNS and CDR2 is SASEGT. This CDR3 contains 16 residues. V gave up 4 bases and J gave up 3 bases, with 16 bases separating them. In DNA, the CDR3 is TGTGCCAGCAGTGGAGGAGGGGGGCTAGCCAATCAGCCCCAGCATTTT. Protein: CASSGGGGLANQPQHF.

This CDR3 is CASSEFRNTEAFF. In nucleotides, the CDR3 is TGTGCCAGCAGTGAATTTAGGAACACTGAAGCTTTCTTT. The chain recombines TRBV9 with TRBJ1-1; no reliable D call. Germline CDR1 reads SGDLS; CDR2 reads YYNGEE. The CDR3 runs 13 residues. V was trimmed by 5 bases and J by 1 base, leaving 9 bases between them.

The chain links TRBV25-1 to TRBJ1-6; TRBD1 matches 10 bases. The CDR3 extends over 14 amino acids. J lost 9 bases, V lost 6 bases, and 5 bases had no gene match. Germline V gene lookup returns CDR1 MGHDK and CDR2 SYGVNS. CDR3 sequence (DNA): TGTGCCAGCAGAGAAGACAGGGGGCCTTCACCCCTCCACTTT. The encoded protein is CASREDRGPSPLHF.

This clone appeared a single time. The rearrangement links TRBV5-4 to TRBJ1-6, with TRBD1 as a possible D gene (5 bases). The CDR3 sequence is 15 residues long. In germline, CDR1 is SGHNT, CDR2 YYREEE (reference sequence). Between the trimmed V and J ends, which lost 0 bases and 5 bases, there was a span of 9 bases. CDR3 nucleotides: TGTGCCAGCAGCTTGGACGGGGGGAATAATTCACCCCTCCACTTT. Translated: CASSLDGGNNSPLHF. The variable domain in full, completed from reference TRBV5-4 and TRBJ1-6, reads ETGVTQSPTHLIKTRGQQVTLRCSSQSGHNTVSWYQQALGQGPQFIFQYYREEENGRGNFPPRFSGLQFPNYSSELNVNALELDDSALYLCASSLDGGNNSPLHFGNGTRLTVT.

This chain uses TRBV14 with TRBJ2-7, with TRBD2 as a possible D gene (6 bases). Trimming stripped 4 bases from V and 5 bases from J, with 9 bases between. CDR1 is SGHDN, CDR2 FVKESK, per germline. This CDR3 has 12 amino acids. CDR3 loop: CASSPAGNEQYF. CDR3 nucleotide sequence: TGTGCCAGCAGCCCGGCGGGAAACGAGCAGTACTTC.

This chain joins TRBV7-8 and TRBJ2-3; perhaps TRBD2 as D (5 bases). The CDR3 spans 17 residues. Germline loops: CDR1 SGHVS, CDR2 FQNEAQ. Trimming left V 0 bases short and J 7 bases short, with 20 bases between. This CDR3 is CASSLAGTVRSGNTQYF. CDR3 coding DNA: TGTGCCAGCAGCTTAGCGGGAACAGTGCGGTCGGGGAATACGCAGTATTTT. The full variable domain, its missing parts supplied by reference TRBV7-8 and TRBJ2-3, is GAGVSQSPRYKVAKRGQDVALRCDPISGHVSLFWYQQALGQGPEFLTYFQNEAQLDKSGLPSDRFFAERPEGSVSTLKIQRTQQEDSAVYLCASSLAGTVRSGNTQYFGPGTRLTVL.

The rearrangement joins TRBV5-4 to TRBJ2-1; 8 bases map to TRBD1. CDR3 length equals 14 residues. V lost 6 bases, J lost 4 bases, and 6 bases stayed unmatched. CDR1 SGHNT and CDR2 YYREEE come from the germline V gene (reference sequence). CDR3 sequence: CASKDREKYNEQFF. Written as DNA, the CDR3 is TGTGCCAGCAAGGACAGGGAAAAATACAATGAGCAGTTCTTC.

This clone was recorded once. The chain is built from TRBV24-1 and TRBJ2-6; D is undetermined. The length of the CDR3 is 17 residues. CDR1 and CDR2 from the germline V gene are KGHDR and SFDVKD. V shed 3 bases and J shed 0 bases, with 11 bases lying between them. CDR3 DNA sequence: TGTGCCACCAGTGATCCCCCTGGGAACTCTGGGGCCAACGTCCTGACTTTC. The encoded protein is CATSDPPGNSGANVLTF.

This clone was detected only a few times. The rearrangement joins TRBV25-1 to TRBJ2-2; possible D gene TRBD1, 6 bases. V was pared by 5 bases and J by 2 bases, with 12 bases between. Germline V lookup: CDR1 MGHDK, CDR2 SYGVNS. The CDR3 length is 15 residues. CDR3 in DNA: TGTGCCAGCAGTCCTTGGACAGTAAACACCGGGGAGCTGTTTTTT. It is translated as CASSPWTVNTGELFF.

The J gene is TRBJ1-5, the V gene TRBV6-2 or TRBV6-3; no clear D gene. V was trimmed by 4 bases and J by 4 bases, leaving 5 bases between them. The CDR3 has 12 residues. Germline assignment: CDR1 MNHEY and CDR2 SVGEGT. CDR3 amino acids: CASSSENQPQHF. CDR3 nucleotide sequence: TGTGCCAGCAGTTCAGAGAATCAGCCCCAGCATTTT.

The chain employs TRBV5-6 and TRBJ2-1; 8 bases line up with TRBD2. This CDR3 has 15 residues. CDR1 and CDR2 (germline): SGHDT, YYEEEE. V dropped 6 bases and J dropped 2; count of bases not matched to a gene: 7. The CDR3 DNA is TGTGCCAGCAAGGCGGGACTAGGTCCCTACAATGAGCAGTTCTTC. Translating it yields CASKAGLGPYNEQFF.

This clone was seen at least ten times. This CDR3 is also generated by other DNA sequences in the sample. This chain uses TRBV7-9 with TRBJ1-5; tentative D call: TRBD1 (5 bases). V gave up 3 bases and J gave up 0 bases, with 6 bases separating them. CDR1 is SEHNR and CDR2 is FQNEAQ in the germline V gene (reference sequence). This CDR3 contains 14 residues. The CDR3: CASSLTDSNQPQHF. CDR3 bases: TGTGCCAGCAGCTTGACAGATAGCAATCAGCCCCAGCATTTT.